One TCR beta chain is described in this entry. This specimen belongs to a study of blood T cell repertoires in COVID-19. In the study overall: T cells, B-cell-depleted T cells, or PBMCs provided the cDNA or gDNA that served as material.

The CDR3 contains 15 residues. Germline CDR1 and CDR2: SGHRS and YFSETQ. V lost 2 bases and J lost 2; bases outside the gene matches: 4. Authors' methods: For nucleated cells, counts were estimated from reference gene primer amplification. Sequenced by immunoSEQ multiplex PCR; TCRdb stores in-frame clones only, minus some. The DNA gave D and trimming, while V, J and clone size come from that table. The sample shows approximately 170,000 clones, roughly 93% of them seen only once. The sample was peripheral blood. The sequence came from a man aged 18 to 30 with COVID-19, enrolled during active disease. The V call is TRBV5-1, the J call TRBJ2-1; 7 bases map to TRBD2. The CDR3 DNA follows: TGCGCCAGCAGCTTAAGCGGGACTACCTACAATGAGCAGTTCTTC. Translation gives CASSLSGTTYNEQFF.